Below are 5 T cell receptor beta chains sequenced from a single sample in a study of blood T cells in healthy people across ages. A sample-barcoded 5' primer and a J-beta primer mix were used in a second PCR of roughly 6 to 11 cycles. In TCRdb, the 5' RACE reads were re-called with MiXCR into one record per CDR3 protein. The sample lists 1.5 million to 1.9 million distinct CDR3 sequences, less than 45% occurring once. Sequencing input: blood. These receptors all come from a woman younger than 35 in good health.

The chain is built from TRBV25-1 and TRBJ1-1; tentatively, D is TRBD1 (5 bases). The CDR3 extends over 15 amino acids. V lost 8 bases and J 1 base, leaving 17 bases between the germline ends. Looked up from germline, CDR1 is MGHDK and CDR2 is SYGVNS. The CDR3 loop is CASPPGGTANTEAFF. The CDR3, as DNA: TGTGCCAGCCCTCCGGGGGGAACTGCGAACACTGAAGCTTTCTTT.

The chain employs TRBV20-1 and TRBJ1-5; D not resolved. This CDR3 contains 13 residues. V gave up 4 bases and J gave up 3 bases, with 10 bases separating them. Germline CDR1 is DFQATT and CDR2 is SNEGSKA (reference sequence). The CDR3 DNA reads TGCAGTGCTATCCCCAGTCTCAATCAGCCCCAGCATTTT. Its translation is CSAIPSLNQPQHF.

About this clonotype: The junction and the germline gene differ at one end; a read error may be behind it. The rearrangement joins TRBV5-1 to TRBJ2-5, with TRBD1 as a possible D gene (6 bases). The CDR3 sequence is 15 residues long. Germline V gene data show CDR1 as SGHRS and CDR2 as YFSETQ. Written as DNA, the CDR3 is TGCACCAGCAGCGCCGTGACAGGTTACCAAGAGACCCAGTACTTC. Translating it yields CTSSAVTGYQETQYF.

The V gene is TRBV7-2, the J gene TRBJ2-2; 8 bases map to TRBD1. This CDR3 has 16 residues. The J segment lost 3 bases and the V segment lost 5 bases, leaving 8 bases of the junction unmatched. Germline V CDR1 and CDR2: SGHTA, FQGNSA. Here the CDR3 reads CASSKSGQAHTGELFF. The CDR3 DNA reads TGTGCCAGCAGCAAGTCGGGACAGGCTCACACCGGGGAGCTGTTTTTT. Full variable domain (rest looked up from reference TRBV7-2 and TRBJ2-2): GAGVSQSPSNKVTEKGKDVELRCDPISGHTALYWYRQSLGQGLEFLIYFQGNSAPDKSGLPSDRFSAERTGGSVSTLTIQRTQQEDSAVYLCASSKSGQAHTGELFFGEGSRLTVL.

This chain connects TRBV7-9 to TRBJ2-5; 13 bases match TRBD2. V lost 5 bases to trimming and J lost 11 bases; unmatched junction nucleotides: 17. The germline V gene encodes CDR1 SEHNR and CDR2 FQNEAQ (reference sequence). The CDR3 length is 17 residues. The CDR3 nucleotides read TGTGCCAGCAGCCCGTGGACTAGCGGGGGCGTGAATGATGAGCAGTACTTC. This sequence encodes CASSPWTSGGVNDEQYF.